One sample yielded the 30 T cell receptor beta chains listed below, sequenced in a study of beta chain features in type 1 diabetes. Study-wide results and caveats: For Type 1 diabetes patients, all four CD4+ subsets carried TCRB CDR3s that were moderately but significantly shorter.

For these TCRs, the target antigens are not known. What was sequenced were expressed TCRB transcripts, since all of the isolated RNA had been reverse transcribed. Generated by immunoSEQ multiplex PCR, the TCRdb table keeps only in-frame clones and is missing some. The sample consists of 500,000 to 800,000 clones, approximately 13% of them appearing once. Sequenced: naive CD4+ T cells from blood. These receptors came from a man aged 25 to 40 with type 1 diabetes.

The gene calls are TRBV7-8 and TRBJ1-6, with no clear D. The CDR3 has 16 residues. Trimming took off 1 base at V and 9 bases at J, with 16 bases between the two ends. CDR1 SGHVS and CDR2 FQNEAQ come from the germline V gene. The CDR3 sequence is CASSLVWEGVASPLHF. CDR3 nucleotide sequence: TGTGCCAGCAGCTTAGTATGGGAGGGTGTCGCTTCACCCCTCCACTTT.

As for this clone: This CDR3 is also generated by other DNA sequences in the sample. The chain links TRBV5-1 to TRBJ1-6; weak D call: TRBD1 (6 bases). The CDR3 is 14 amino acids. CDR1 is SGHRS, CDR2 YFSETQ, per germline. The germline V and J ends were trimmed by 2 bases and 6 bases, with 9 bases remaining between them. The CDR3: CASSFGQINSPLHF. CDR3 coding DNA: TGCGCCAGCAGCTTTGGACAGATTAATTCACCCCTCCACTTT. Looking up the rest from reference TRBV5-1 and TRBJ1-6 gives the full variable domain: KAGVTQTPRYLIKTRGQQVTLSCSPISGHRSVSWYQQTPGQGLQFLFEYFSETQRNKGNFPGRFSGRQFSNSRSEMNVSTLELGDSALYLCASSFGQINSPLHFGNGTRLTVT.

Of note for this clone: Other nucleotide sequences in the sample specify the same CDR3. J is TRBJ2-6 and V is TRBV5-1; D remains unclear. Germline assignment: CDR1 SGHRS and CDR2 YFSETQ. The CDR3 length is 16 residues. V lost 0 bases, J lost 0 bases, and 7 bases lay in between. The CDR3 DNA is TGCGCCAGCAGCTTGGCCCTCAACTCTGGGGCCAACGTCCTGACTTTC. It specifies CASSLALNSGANVLTF. Variable domain in full (rest from reference TRBV5-1 and TRBJ2-6): KAGVTQTPRYLIKTRGQQVTLSCSPISGHRSVSWYQQTPGQGLQFLFEYFSETQRNKGNFPGRFSGRQFSNSRSEMNVSTLELGDSALYLCASSLALNSGANVLTFGAGSRLTVL.

Worth noting for this clone: Distinct nucleotide sequences in the sample also encode this CDR3. The chain employs TRBV4-3 and TRBJ1-2; 7 bases match TRBD1. J was trimmed by 5 bases and V by 0 bases; bases with no gene match: 6. This CDR3 contains 15 residues. Germline values: CDR1 LGHNA, CDR2 YSLEER. CDR3 residues: CASSQDPGRGYGYTF. CDR3 DNA: TGCGCCAGCAGCCAAGATCCTGGCAGGGGGTATGGCTACACCTTC.

V is TRBV27 and J is TRBJ2-2; D remains ambiguous. Trimming stripped 6 bases from V and 0 bases from J, with 14 bases between. Germline CDR1 is MNHEY and CDR2 is SMNVEV (reference sequence). The CDR3 is 16 residues long. DNA of the CDR3: TGTGCCAGCAGCGTGCAGGCCTCAGCGAACACCGGGGAGCTGTTTTTT. Translation: CASSVQASANTGELFF.

This clone has a handful of counts. This chain links TRBV4-3 with TRBJ1-5; the match to TRBD1 covers 7 bases. This CDR3 contains 16 residues. The germline CDR1 and CDR2 sequences are LGHNA and YSLEER. The J segment lost 3 bases and the V segment lost 3 bases, leaving 8 bases of the junction unmatched. CDR3 sequence: CASSQSAGTDNQPQHF. Here the CDR3 DNA reads TGCGCCAGCAGCCAGTCAGCCGGGACAGACAATCAGCCCCAGCATTTT.

This chain uses TRBV30 with TRBJ1-4; 10 bases line up with TRBD1. J lost 1 base, V lost 4 bases, and 9 bases had no gene match. CDR1 is GTSNPN and CDR2 is SVGIG in the germline V gene (reference sequence). The CDR3 is made up of 17 amino acids. CDR3 residues: CAWNPGQGLGTNEKLFF. In DNA, the CDR3 is TGTGCCTGGAATCCGGGACAGGGGTTGGGAACTAATGAAAAACTGTTTTTT.

The rearrangement joins TRBV27 to TRBJ2-2; perhaps D is TRBD1 or TRBD2 (6 bases each). V gave up 2 bases and J gave up 10 bases, with 14 bases separating them. This CDR3 has 14 amino acids. Germline V gene data show CDR1 as MNHEY and CDR2 as SMNVEV (reference sequence). This CDR3 is CASSLEPRGEELFF. CDR3 DNA: TGTGCCAGCAGTTTAGAGCCAAGGGGGGAGGAGCTGTTTTTT.

The chain employs TRBV7-6 and TRBJ1-2; no reliable D call. V lost 5 bases to trimming and J lost 1 base, with 8 bases between them. The CDR3 length is 13 residues. Germline V gives CDR1 SGHVS, CDR2 FNYEAQ. DNA of the CDR3: TGTGCCAGCAGCAACAATAATAACTATGGCTACACCTTC. Translation gives CASSNNNNYGYTF. Using reference TRBV7-6 and TRBJ1-2 for the parts outside the CDR3, the full variable domain is GAGVSQSPRYKVTKRGQDVALRCDPISGHVSLYWYRQALGQGPEFLTYFNYEAQQDKSGLPNDRFSAERPEGSISTLTIQRTEQRDSAMYRCASSNNNNYGYTFGSGTRLTVV.

The chain couples TRBV23-1 to TRBJ1-5, with a possible D match to TRBD1 (5 bases). TRBV23-1 is noted as an ORF with a role that remains uncertain. This CDR3 comprises 18 residues. V was clipped by 3 bases and J by 2 bases, with 20 bases between them. CDR3 DNA: TGCGCCAGCAGTCACCCCCCGGGACTCCCCTCGGGCAATCAGCCCCAGCATTTT. Encoded protein: CASSHPPGLPSGNQPQHF.

Only a few counts were recorded for this clone. The chain couples TRBV7-9 to TRBJ1-2; no firm D call. The germline V and J ends were trimmed by 5 bases and 3 bases, with 13 bases remaining between them. The germline V gene encodes CDR1 SEHNR and CDR2 FQNEAQ (reference sequence). This CDR3 region has 14 residues. CDR3 sequence reads: CASSNTGVHYGYTF. CDR3 DNA: TGTGCCAGCAGCAATACCGGGGTCCACTATGGCTACACCTTC.

This clone has only a few counts. The chain uses TRBV21-1 and TRBJ2-7; TRBD1 is taken as the D call from the table, unchecked against the DNA. TRBV21-1 is annotated as a pseudogene. The CDR3 covers 13 residues. This CDR3 is CASTIRTDSEQYF. CDR3 DNA: TGTGCCAGCACCATAAGGACGGACAGCGAGCAGTACTTC.

The V and J genes are TRBV28 and TRBJ1-5, with D perhaps TRBD1 (5 bases). The V end was cut by 4 bases, the J end by 6 bases, with 16 bases between. The CDR3 is 15 amino acids. Germline-derived CDR1 and CDR2 are MDHEN and SYDVKM. The CDR3: CASSSPLGGIQPQHF. The DNA for the CDR3 is TGTGCCAGCAGTTCCCCCCTTGGGGGAATTCAGCCCCAGCATTTT.

This clone was found a few times. CDR3 amino acids: CASSLGYSQETQYF. The CDR3 bases are TGCGCCAGCAGCTTGGGGTATTCCCAAGAGACCCAGTACTTC. The V gene is TRBV5-1, the J gene TRBJ2-5; no clear D gene. V was cut by 0 bases and J by 1 base, with 7 bases left in between. The CDR3 runs to 14 residues. Germline V gene sequence: CDR1 SGHRS, CDR2 YFSETQ.

The rearrangement links TRBV7-9 to TRBJ2-3; a possible D gene is TRBD2 (5 bases). The CDR3 runs to 12 residues. The V end lost 4 bases, the J end lost 6 bases, and 8 bases lay between the germline ends. From germline, CDR1 is SEHNR and CDR2 FQNEAQ (reference sequence). CDR3 loop: CASSSPGDTQYF. CDR3 nucleotides: TGTGCCAGCAGCTCTCCGGGGGATACGCAGTATTTT. Together with reference TRBV7-9 and TRBJ2-3, the CDR3 gives the full variable domain: DTGVSQNPRHKITKRGQNVTFRCDPISEHNRLYWYRQTLGQGPEFLTYFQNEAQLEKSRLLSDRFSAERPKGSFSTLEIQRTEQGDSAMYLCASSSPGDTQYFGPGTRLTVL.

This clone was observed a few times. The chain employs TRBV6-5 and TRBJ1-2; D call uncertain. V was pared by 7 bases and J by 1 base, with 10 bases between. From germline, CDR1 is MNHEY and CDR2 SVGAGI. CDR3 length equals 13 residues. The CDR3 loop reads CASTVGFNYGYTF. The CDR3 DNA sequence: TGTGCCAGCACCGTAGGATTTAACTATGGCTACACCTTC.

The rearrangement links TRBV9 to TRBJ2-2; D unclear. The germline CDR1 and CDR2 sequences are SGDLS and YYNGEE. Trimming stripped 4 bases from V and 1 base from J, with 5 bases between. CDR3 length: 13 residues. The DNA of the CDR3 is TGTGCCAGCAGCACCCGGAACACCGGGGAGCTGTTTTTT. This gives the protein CASSTRNTGELFF.

CDR3 nucleotide sequence: TGCAGCGGAGCGGGGGTTATATACAATGAGCAGTTCTTC. It translates to CSGAGVIYNEQFF. This chain uses TRBV29-1 with TRBJ2-1; 8 positions agree with TRBD2. The J segment lost 4 bases and the V segment lost 7 bases, leaving 6 bases of the junction unmatched. CDR3 length: 13 amino acids. The germline V gene has CDR1 SQVTM and CDR2 ANQGSEA.

This clone was recorded a few times. The chain is built from TRBV6-5 and TRBJ2-5; TRBD1 matches 8 bases. V lost 6 bases to trimming and J lost 4 bases; unmatched junction nucleotides: 4. Germline values: CDR1 MNHEY, CDR2 SVGAGI. The CDR3 is 13 amino acids. Here the CDR3 DNA reads TGTGCCAGCAGGCCCCAGGGGGCAGAGACCCAGTACTTC. Protein: CASRPQGAETQYF.

This clone came up a few times. The chain carries TRBV7-2 and TRBJ2-5; either TRBD1 or TRBD2 may supply D (5 bases each). From germline, CDR1 is SGHTA and CDR2 FQGNSA. CDR3 size: 16 residues. V lost 6 bases, J lost 3 bases, and 20 bases lay in between. The CDR3: CASSLHVLGREETQYF. In DNA form, the CDR3 reads TGTGCCAGCAGTCTTCACGTTTTGGGACGCGAAGAGACCCAGTACTTC.

V is TRBV6-5 and J is TRBJ2-7, with D possibly TRBD2 on 5 matching bases. CDR1 and CDR2 from the germline V gene are MNHEY and SVGAGI. The V end was cut by 2 bases, the J end by 4 bases, with 15 bases between. The CDR3 loop spans 15 amino acids. This CDR3 reads CASSYRGINGYEQYF. CDR3 bases: TGTGCCAGCAGTTACCGGGGAATAAATGGGTACGAGCAGTACTTC.

The chain uses TRBV6-1 and TRBJ1-6; D is perhaps TRBD1 (5 bases). The germline gives CDR1 MNHNS, CDR2 SASEGT. V lost 1 base and J 3 bases, leaving 7 bases between the germline ends. This CDR3 has 15 amino acids. The CDR3 coding sequence is TGTGCCAGCAGTGAAGAGGGGAGCTATAATTCACCCCTCCACTTT. It translates to CASSEEGSYNSPLHF.

This clone was detected a few times. V gene TRBV7-2 combines with J gene TRBJ1-5, with D maybe TRBD1 (5 bases). The CDR3 extends over 15 amino acids. Germline CDR1 SGHTA, CDR2 FQGNSA. V was pared by 2 bases and J by 3 bases, with 11 bases between. CDR3 residues: CASSLRGGNNQPQHF. CDR3 nucleotides: TGTGCCAGCAGCTTAAGGGGCGGTAACAATCAGCCCCAGCATTTT.

J is TRBJ1-1 and V is TRBV6-5; TRBD1 matches at 8 bases. This CDR3 spans 15 amino acids. With 4 bases clipped from V and 0 bases from J, the junction kept 4 bases outside the gene matches. CDR1 and CDR2 (germline): MNHEY, SVGAGI. The CDR3 is CASSSRTGMNTEAFF. The CDR3 nucleotides read TGTGCCAGCAGTTCTAGGACAGGGATGAACACTGAAGCTTTCTTT.

This clone appeared a few times. The chain is built from TRBV2 and TRBJ2-7, with D tentatively TRBD2 (5 bases). The V end was cut by 4 bases, the J end by 5 bases, with 18 bases between. Germline CDR1 reads SNHLY; CDR2 reads FYNNEI. This CDR3 spans 15 amino acids. CDR3 residues: CASSGIRGRPDEQYF. CDR3 in DNA: TGTGCCAGCAGTGGGATTCGAGGGCGTCCGGACGAGCAGTACTTC. Full variable domain (outside the CDR3, taken from reference TRBV2 and TRBJ2-7): EPEVTQTPSHQVTQMGQEVILRCVPISNHLYFYWYRQILGQKVEFLVSFYNNEISEKSEIFDDQFSVERPDGSNFTLKIRSTKLEDSAMYFCASSGIRGRPDEQYFGPGTRLTVT.

This sequence joins TRBV11-2 and TRBJ2-3; a possible D gene is TRBD1 (6 bases). CDR1 is SGHAT, CDR2 FQNNGV, per germline. The CDR3 totals 12 residues. Trimming removed 5 bases from V and 11 bases from J, with 14 bases in between. The CDR3: CASSQQGLEQYF. Written as DNA, the CDR3 is TGTGCCAGCAGCCAACAGGGATTGGAGCAGTATTTT.

This clone was counted a few times. The CDR3 sequence is CASSYSGAQETQYF. The CDR3 bases are TGTGCCAGCAGCTACAGCGGGGCACAAGAGACCCAGTACTTC. The chain has TRBV7-2 and TRBJ2-5; 7 bases align to TRBD2. Per germline, CDR1 SGHTA and CDR2 FQGNSA. J was trimmed by 2 bases and V by 4 bases; bases with no gene match: 4. CDR3 length equals 14 residues.

DNA for the CDR3: TGTGCCAGCAGCTTATCCGGATACTATGGCTACACCTTC. Its protein product is CASSLSGYYGYTF. The rearrangement uses TRBV11-3 and TRBJ1-2; no clear D. V gave up 2 bases and J gave up 3 bases, with 7 bases separating them. The germline CDR1 and CDR2 sequences are SGHNT and YENEEA. The CDR3 is made up of 13 amino acids. Drawing the rest from reference TRBV11-3 and TRBJ1-2, the complete variable domain is EAGVVQSPRYKIIEKKQPVAFWCNPISGHNTLYWYLQNLGQGPELLIRYENEEAVDDSQLPKDRFSAERLKGVDSTLKIQPAELGDSAVYLCASSLSGYYGYTFGSGTRLTVV.

This sequence joins TRBV19 and TRBJ1-1, with D maybe TRBD1 (6 bases). Germline values: CDR1 LNHDA, CDR2 SQIVND (reference sequence). This CDR3 contains 15 residues. The V and J ends lost 5 bases and 4 bases respectively, with 17 bases between them. The CDR3, as DNA: TGTGCCAGTAGTGCGCCCCTACAGGGAAGCACTGAAGCTTTCTTT. Its protein product is CASSAPLQGSTEAFF.

V gene TRBV29-1 combines with J gene TRBJ2-7; D possibly corresponds to TRBD2 (7 bases). CDR3 size: 12 residues. Looked up from germline, CDR1 is SQVTM and CDR2 is ANQGSEA. V lost 8 bases and J lost 5, with 16 bases in between. CDR3: CSYRVGGDEQYF. CDR3 nucleotide sequence: TGCAGCTACCGCGTAGGGGGGGACGAGCAGTACTTC.